Many counts were recorded for the clone carrying this TCR beta chain. Transcripts of RNA were the source for amplifying TCR beta CDR3 regions. The workflow started with a first-round RT-PCR run with HTBI primers and then moved on to a second-round multiplex PCR. TCRdb reprocessed the multiplex PCR reads with MiXCR, giving one entry per CDR3 protein. The sample shows under 350,000 distinct CDR3 sequences, about a sixth of them seen only once. Thyroid ultrasound, orbital computed tomography, TRAb, serum thyroxine and clinical symptoms formed the basis of diagnosis. Germline assignment: CDR1 DFQATT and CDR2 SNEGSKA (reference sequence). The trim removed 6 bases at V and 5 bases at J, leaving 11 bases unmatched. The CDR3 covers 14 residues. The data were taken from a study of Graves' ophthalmopathy and Graves' hyperthyroidism.

The chain links TRBV20-1 to TRBJ2-7, with 9 bases identical to TRBD2. This TCR was recovered from an adult man with Graves' ophthalmopathy. Sequencing was done on a sample of peripheral blood. The CDR3 spells CSANSGLATDEQYF. Written as DNA, the CDR3 is TGCAGTGCCAATTCGGGACTAGCAACAGACGAGCAGTACTTC.